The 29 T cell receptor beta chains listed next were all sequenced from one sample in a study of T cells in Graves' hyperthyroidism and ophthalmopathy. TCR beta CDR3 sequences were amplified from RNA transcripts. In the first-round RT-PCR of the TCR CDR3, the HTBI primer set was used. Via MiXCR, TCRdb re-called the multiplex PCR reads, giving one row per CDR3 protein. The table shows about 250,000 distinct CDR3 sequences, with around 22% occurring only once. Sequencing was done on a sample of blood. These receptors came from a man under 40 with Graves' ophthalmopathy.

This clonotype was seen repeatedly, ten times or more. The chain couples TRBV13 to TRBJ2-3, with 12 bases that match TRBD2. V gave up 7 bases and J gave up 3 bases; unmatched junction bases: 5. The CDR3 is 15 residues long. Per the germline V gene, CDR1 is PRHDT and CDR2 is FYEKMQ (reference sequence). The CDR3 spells CASTRTSGTTDTQYF. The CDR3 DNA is TGTGCCAGCACCAGGACTAGCGGGACGACAGATACGCAGTATTTT.

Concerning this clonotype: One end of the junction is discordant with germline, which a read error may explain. The CDR3 DNA reads TGTGCCAGCAGCCCTCATCTGAATACGCAGTGTTTT. It is translated as CASSPHLNTQCF. The rearrangement links TRBV11-3 to TRBJ2-3; D is unclear. Per germline, CDR1 SGHNT and CDR2 YENEEA. This CDR3 has 12 residues.

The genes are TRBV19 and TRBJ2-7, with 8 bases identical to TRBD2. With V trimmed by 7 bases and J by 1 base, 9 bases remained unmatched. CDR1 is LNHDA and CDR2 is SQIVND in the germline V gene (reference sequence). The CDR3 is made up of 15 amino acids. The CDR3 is CASNRGSGTSYEQYF. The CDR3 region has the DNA TGTGCCAGTAATAGAGGTAGCGGGACGTCCTACGAGCAGTACTTC.

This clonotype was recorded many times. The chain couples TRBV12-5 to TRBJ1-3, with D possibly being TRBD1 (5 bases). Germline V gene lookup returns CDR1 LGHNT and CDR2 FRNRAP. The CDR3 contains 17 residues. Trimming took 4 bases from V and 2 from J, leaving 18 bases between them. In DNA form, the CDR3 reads TGTGCTAGTGGTTCCGATGGGAGGGGAGCAACTGGAAACACCATATATTTT. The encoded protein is CASGSDGRGATGNTIYF.

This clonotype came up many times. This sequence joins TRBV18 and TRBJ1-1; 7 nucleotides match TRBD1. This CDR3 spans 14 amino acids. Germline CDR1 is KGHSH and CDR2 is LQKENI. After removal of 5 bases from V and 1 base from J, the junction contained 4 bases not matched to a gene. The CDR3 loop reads CASSTRTGNTEAFF. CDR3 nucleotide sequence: TGTGCCAGCTCAACCCGGACAGGGAACACTGAAGCTTTCTTT.

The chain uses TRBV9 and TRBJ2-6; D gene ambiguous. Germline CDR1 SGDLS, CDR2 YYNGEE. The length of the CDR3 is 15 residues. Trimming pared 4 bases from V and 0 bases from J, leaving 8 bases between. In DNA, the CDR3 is TGTGCCAGCAGCCGAAGGGACTCTGGGGCCAACGTCCTGACTTTC. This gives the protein CASSRRDSGANVLTF.

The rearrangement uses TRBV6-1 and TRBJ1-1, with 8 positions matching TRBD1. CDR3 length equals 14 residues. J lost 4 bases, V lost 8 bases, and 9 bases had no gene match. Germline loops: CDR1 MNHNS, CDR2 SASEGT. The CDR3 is CASSRGTGGTEAFF. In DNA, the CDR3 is TGTGCCAGCTCCAGAGGAACAGGGGGCACTGAAGCTTTCTTT.

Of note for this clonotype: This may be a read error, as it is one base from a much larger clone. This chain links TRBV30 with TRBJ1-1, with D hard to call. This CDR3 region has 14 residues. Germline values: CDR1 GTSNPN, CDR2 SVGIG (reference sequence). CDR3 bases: TGTGCCTGGAGTGCCCAAAGAGCGAACACTGGAGCTTTCTTT. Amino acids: CAWSAQRANTGAFF.

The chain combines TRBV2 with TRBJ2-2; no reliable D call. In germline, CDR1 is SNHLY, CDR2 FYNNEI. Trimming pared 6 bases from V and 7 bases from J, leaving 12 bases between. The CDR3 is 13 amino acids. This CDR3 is CASSEYLGGELFF. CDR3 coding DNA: TGTGCCAGCAGCGAGTACCTCGGCGGGGAGCTGTTTTTT.

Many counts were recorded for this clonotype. The CDR3 nucleotides are TGTGCCAGCAGATGGGGGGCCGGGGAGACCCAGTACTTC. This codes for CASRWGAGETQYF. The V call is TRBV7-6, the J call TRBJ2-5; D assignment may be TRBD1 or TRBD2 (6 bases each). Trimming shortened V by 6 bases and J by 5 bases, and 13 bases separated the two germline ends. In germline, CDR1 is SGHVS, CDR2 FNYEAQ. CDR3 length: 13 residues. Full variable domain (outside the CDR3, taken from reference TRBV7-6 and TRBJ2-5): GAGVSQSPRYKVTKRGQDVALRCDPISGHVSLYWYRQALGQGPEFLTYFNYEAQQDKSGLPNDRFSAERPEGSISTLTIQRTEQRDSAMYRCASRWGAGETQYFGPGTRLLVL.

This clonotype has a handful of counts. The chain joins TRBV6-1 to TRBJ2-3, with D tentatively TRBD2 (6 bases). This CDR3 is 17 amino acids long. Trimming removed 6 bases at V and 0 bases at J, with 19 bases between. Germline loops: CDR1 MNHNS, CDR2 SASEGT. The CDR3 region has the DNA TGTGCCAGCAGCCTGACCGGGACTGCTTCTAGCACAGATACGCAGTATTTT. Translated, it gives CASSLTGTASSTDTQYF.

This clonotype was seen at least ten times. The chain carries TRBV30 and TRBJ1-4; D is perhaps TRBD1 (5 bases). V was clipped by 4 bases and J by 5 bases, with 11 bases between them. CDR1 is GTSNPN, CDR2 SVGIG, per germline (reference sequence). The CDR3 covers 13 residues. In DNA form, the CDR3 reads TGTGCCTGGACAGGGTTCGGGAATGAAAAACTGTTTTTT. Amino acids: CAWTGFGNEKLFF.

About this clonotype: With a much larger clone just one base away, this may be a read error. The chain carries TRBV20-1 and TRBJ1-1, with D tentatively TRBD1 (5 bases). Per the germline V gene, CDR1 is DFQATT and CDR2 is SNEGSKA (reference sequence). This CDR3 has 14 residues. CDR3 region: CSTSRRRGVTEAFF. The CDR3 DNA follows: TGCAGTACTAGTAGGCGCCGGGGGGTCACTGAAGCTTTCTTT.

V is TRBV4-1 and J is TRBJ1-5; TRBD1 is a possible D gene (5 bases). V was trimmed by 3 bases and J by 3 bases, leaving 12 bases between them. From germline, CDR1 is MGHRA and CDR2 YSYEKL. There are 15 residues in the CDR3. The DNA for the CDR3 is TGCGCCAGCAGCCAGGCAGGGTTATACAATCAGCCCCAGCATTTT. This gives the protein CASSQAGLYNQPQHF.

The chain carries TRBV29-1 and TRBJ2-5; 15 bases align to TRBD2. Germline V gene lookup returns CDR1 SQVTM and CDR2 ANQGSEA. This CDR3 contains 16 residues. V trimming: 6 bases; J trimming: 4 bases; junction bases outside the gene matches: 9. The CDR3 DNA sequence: TGCAGCGTCTGGGGGACTAGCGGGAGGTGGGTAGAGACCCAGTACTTC. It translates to CSVWGTSGRWVETQYF.

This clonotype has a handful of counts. The CDR3 spells CASSSTKHVTETQYF. The CDR3 DNA reads as TGCGCCAGCAGCTCAACCAAACACGTAACGGAGACCCAGTACTTC. This chain joins TRBV10-2 and TRBJ2-5; no reliable D call. The germline CDR1 and CDR2 sequences are WSHSY and SAAADI. The CDR3 runs to 15 residues. V was shortened by 6 bases and J by 5 bases, with 19 bases between the two germline ends.

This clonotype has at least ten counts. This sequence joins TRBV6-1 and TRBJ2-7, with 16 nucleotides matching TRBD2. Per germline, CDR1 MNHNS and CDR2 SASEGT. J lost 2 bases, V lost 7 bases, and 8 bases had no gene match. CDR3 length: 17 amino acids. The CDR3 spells CASTSGLAGGPTYEQYF. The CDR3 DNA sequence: TGTGCCAGCACCTCGGGACTAGCGGGAGGGCCTACCTACGAGCAGTACTTC.

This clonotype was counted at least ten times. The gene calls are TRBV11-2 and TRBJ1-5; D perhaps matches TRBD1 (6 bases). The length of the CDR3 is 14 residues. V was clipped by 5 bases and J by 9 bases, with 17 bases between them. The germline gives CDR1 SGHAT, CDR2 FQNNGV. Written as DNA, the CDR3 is TGTGCCAGCAGCCCCGATGGGGGGGGCTGGCCCCAGCATTTT. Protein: CASSPDGGGWPQHF.

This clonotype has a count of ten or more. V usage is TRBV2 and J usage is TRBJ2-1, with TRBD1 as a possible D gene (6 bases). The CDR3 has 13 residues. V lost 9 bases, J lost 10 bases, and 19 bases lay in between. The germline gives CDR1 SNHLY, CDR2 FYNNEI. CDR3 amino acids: CASTYDQDSEQFF. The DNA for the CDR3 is TGTGCCAGTACGTACGACCAGGACAGCGAGCAGTTCTTC.

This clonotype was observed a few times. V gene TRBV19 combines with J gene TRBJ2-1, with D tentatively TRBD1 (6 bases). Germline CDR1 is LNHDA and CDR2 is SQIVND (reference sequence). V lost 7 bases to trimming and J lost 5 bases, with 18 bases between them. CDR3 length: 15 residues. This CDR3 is CASTRGQGANNEQFF. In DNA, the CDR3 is TGTGCCAGTACCAGGGGACAAGGGGCGAACAATGAGCAGTTCTTC.

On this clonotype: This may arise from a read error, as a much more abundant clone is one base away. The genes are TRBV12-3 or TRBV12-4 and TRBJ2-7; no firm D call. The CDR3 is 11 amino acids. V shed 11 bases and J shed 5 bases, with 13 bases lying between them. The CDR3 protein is CAGMQKNEQYF. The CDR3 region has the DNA TGTGCCGGCATGCAGAAAAACGAGCAGTACTTC.

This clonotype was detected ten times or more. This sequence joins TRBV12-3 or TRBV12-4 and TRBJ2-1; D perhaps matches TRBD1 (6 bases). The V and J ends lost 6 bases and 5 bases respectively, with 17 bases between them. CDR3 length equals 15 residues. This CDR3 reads CASRPSRGFNNEQFF. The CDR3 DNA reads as TGTGCCAGCAGACCCTCCAGGGGTTTCAACAATGAGCAGTTCTTC.

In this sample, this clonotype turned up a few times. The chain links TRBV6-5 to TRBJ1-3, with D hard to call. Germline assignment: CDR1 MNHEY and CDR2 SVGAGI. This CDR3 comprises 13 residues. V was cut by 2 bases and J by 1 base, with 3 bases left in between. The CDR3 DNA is TGTGCCAGCAGTTACACTTCTGGAAACACCATATATTTT. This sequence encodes CASSYTSGNTIYF.

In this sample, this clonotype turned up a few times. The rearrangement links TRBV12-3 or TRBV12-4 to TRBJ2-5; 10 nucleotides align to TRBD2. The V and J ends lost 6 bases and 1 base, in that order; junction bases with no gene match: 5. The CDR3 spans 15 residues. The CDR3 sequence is CASSLTSGPQETQYF. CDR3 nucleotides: TGTGCCAGCAGCCTGACTAGCGGGCCCCAAGAGACCCAGTACTTC.

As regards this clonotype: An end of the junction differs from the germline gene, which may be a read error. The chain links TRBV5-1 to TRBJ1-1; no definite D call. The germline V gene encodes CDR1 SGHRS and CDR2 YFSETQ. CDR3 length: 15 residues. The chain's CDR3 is CASSLMRSVNTEASF. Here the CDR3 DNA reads TGCGCCAGCAGCTTGATGAGGTCGGTGAACACTGAAGCTTCCTTT.

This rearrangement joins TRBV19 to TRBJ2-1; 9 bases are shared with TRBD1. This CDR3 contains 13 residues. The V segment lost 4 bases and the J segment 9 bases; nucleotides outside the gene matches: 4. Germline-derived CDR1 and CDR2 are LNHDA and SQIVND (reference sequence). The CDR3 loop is CASSTTGGGEQFF. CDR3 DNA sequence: TGTGCCAGTAGTACCACAGGGGGCGGTGAGCAGTTCTTC. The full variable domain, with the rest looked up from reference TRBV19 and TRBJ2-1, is DGGITQSPKYLFRKEGQNVTLSCEQNLNHDAMYWYRQDPGQGLRLIYYSQIVNDFQKGDIAEGYSVSREKKESFPLTVTSAQKNPTAFYLCASSTTGGGEQFFGPGTRLTVL.

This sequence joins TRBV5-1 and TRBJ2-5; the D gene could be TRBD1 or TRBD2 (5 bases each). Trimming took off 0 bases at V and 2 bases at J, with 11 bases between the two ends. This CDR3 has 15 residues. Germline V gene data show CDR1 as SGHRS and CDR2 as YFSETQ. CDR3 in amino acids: CASSLEGTPQETQYF. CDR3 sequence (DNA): TGCGCCAGCAGCTTGGAAGGGACCCCGCAAGAGACCCAGTACTTC.

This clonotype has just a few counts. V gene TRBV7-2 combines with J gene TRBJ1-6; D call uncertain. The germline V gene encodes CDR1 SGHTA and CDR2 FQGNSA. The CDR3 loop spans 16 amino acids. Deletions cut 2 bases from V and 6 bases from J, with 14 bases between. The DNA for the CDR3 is TGTGCCAGCAGCTTATGGGCCTGGATGAGTAATTCACCCCTCCACTTT. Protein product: CASSLWAWMSNSPLHF.

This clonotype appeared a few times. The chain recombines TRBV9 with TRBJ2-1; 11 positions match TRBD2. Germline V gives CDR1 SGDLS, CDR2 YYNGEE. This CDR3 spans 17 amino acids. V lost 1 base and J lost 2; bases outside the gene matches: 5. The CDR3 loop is CASSVTGTSGTYNEQFF. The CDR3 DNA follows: TGTGCCAGCAGCGTAACCGGGACTAGCGGAACCTACAATGAGCAGTTCTTC.